This TCR beta chain was sequenced during a study of cytomegalovirus exposure and HLA in healthy donors. The PCR made use of 60 Vbeta and 13 Jbeta primers. Method: immunoSEQ multiplex PCR; TCRdb's copy keeps in-frame clones and lacks some. There are roughly 180,000 clones in the sample; approximately 81% occur only once, and approximately 0.26% lies in the top ten. With respect to this clone: Antigen unknown.

The study, taken as a whole, reports: Using a false discovery rate of 0.05, a later analysis showed that approximately 18,000 TCR beta sequences were associated with HLA alleles. Previously analyzed data showed that most TCR beta V segments were productive at a frequency of about 90% or about 30%.

V lost 4 bases, J lost 6 bases, and 25 bases lay in between. The CDR3 has 17 residues. Germline CDR1 reads SGHNT; CDR2 reads YYREEE (reference sequence). This clonotype originated in a boy between 5 and 17 years old in good health and CMV-seronegative. The sample was PBMCs. The V gene is TRBV5-4, the J gene TRBJ1-1; TRBD1 might be the D (6 bases). Here the CDR3 DNA reads TGTGCCAGCAGCCGCGAACGGGGGGCGGGGTCGGTAGCTGAAGCTTTCTTT. It codes for CASSRERGAGSVAEAFF.